Listed below are T cell receptor beta chains from one sample, sequenced in a study of T cell repertoires in cytomegalovirus infection. TCRdb itself ran the reads through MiXCR, one entry per CDR3 protein. The table records some 200,000 distinct CDR3 sequences, 7.5% to 10% of them present only once. Sequencing was carried out using PBMCs. These receptors all come from a human donor in good health (CMV status not recorded). Some clones in this sample may be carry-over from other donors' samples. The CDR3 runs from the conserved cysteine through the conserved F or W. A D gene is named only where the DNA matches it firmly. Where a row states a size, it is once, few, many or the class of an expanded clone; other rows omit it.

TRBV19	many	TRBD1	TRBJ1-5	CASSPLRTERTGPNQPQHF	TGTGCCAGTAGTCCACTCCGCACGGAAAGGACAGGGCCCAATCAGCCCCAGCATTTT
TRBV2	NA	TRBD1	TRBJ1-2	CASSAGRGEGYTF	TGTGCCAGCAGTGCGGGCAGGGGGGAGGGCTACACCTTC
TRBV6-1	many	NA	TRBJ1-2	CASSEGGRRGGYTF	TGTGCCAGCAGTGAAGGGGGGCGGCGAGGTGGCTACACCTTC
TRBV24-1	few	NA	TRBJ1-2	CATSPDGGSGYTF	TGTGCCACCAGTCCGGACGGTGGAAGTGGCTACACCTTC
TRBV20-1	few	NA	TRBJ1-5	CSVGGEQPQHF	TGCAGTGTAGGAGGTGAACAGCCCCAGCATTTT
TRBV7-9	many	NA	TRBJ2-1	CASSLTSSYNEQFF	TGTGCCAGCAGCTTAACTAGCTCCTACAATGAGCAGTTCTTC
TRBV15	NA	NA	TRBJ1-2	CATSRGDYGYTF	TGTGCCACCAGCAGAGGAGACTATGGCTACACCTTC
TRBV5-8	many	NA	TRBJ2-6	CASSLPDSHSGANVLTF	TGTGCCAGCAGCTTACCCGATTCACACTCTGGGGCCAACGTCCTGACTTTC
TRBV10-3	NA	TRBD1	TRBJ1-2	CAISRSIQGVFDYGYTF	TGTGCCATCAGTAGATCTATACAGGGGGTCTTTGACTATGGCTACACCTTC
TRBV28	many	NA	TRBJ2-7	CASSFYGASSGEQYF	TGTGCCAGCAGTTTTTACGGGGCCAGTAGTGGCGAGCAGTACTTC
TRBV7-2	many	NA	TRBJ1-1	CATVLSTEAFF	TGTGCCACTGTACTGAGCACTGAAGCTTTCTTT
TRBV15	NA	NA	TRBJ2-1	CATSREGPSSYNEQFF	TGTGCCACCAGCAGAGAGGGGCCAAGCTCCTACAATGAGCAGTTCTTC
TRBV7-9	many	NA	TRBJ2-7	CASSLSRTDYEQYF	TGTGCCAGCAGCTTATCTCGGACAGACTACGAGCAGTACTTC
TRBV7-2	many	NA	TRBJ2-4	CASSLAAGAKNIQYF	TGTGCCAGCAGCTTAGCCGCGGGAGCCAAAAACATTCAGTACTTC
TRBV20-1	NA	TRBD1	TRBJ2-3	CSARVRDRGTLGDTQYF	TGCAGTGCTAGAGTTCGGGACAGGGGTACATTGGGAGATACGCAGTATTTT
TRBV7-2	NA	NA	TRBJ2-1	CASSSSKSEQFF	TGTGCCAGCAGCTCGTCCAAGAGCGAGCAGTTCTTC
TRBV28	few	NA	TRBJ1-2	CASTGRGLYGYTF	TGTGCCAGCACCGGGAGGGGCCTCTATGGCTACACCTTC
TRBV28	NA	TRBD2	TRBJ2-4	CASSPGGAKNIQYF	TGTGCCAGCAGTCCCGGGGGGGCGAAAAACATTCAGTACTTC
TRBV7-8	many	NA	TRBJ2-3	CASDPRAAGPDTQYF	TGTGCCAGCGACCCCCGGGCCGCTGGTCCAGATACGCAGTATTTT
TRBV6-5	NA	NA	TRBJ2-3	CASSYQRGITDTQYF	TGTGCCAGCAGTTACCAACGGGGGATCACAGATACGCAGTATTTT
TRBV7-8	many	TRBD2	TRBJ2-1	CASSFFSGSADEQFF	TGTGCCAGCAGCTTCTTTAGCGGGAGTGCGGATGAGCAGTTCTTC
TRBV29-1	few	NA	TRBJ1-1	CSVDLVAEAFF	TGCAGCGTTGATTTAGTAGCTGAAGCTTTCTTT
TRBV7-2	many	NA	TRBJ2-7	CASSPSSTSTYEQYF	TGTGCCAGCAGTCCCTCCTCGACTAGTACCTACGAGCAGTACTTC
TRBV12-3/TRBV12-4	NA	NA	TRBJ2-1	CASGASRGGEQFF	TGTGCCAGCGGCGCCTCGCGGGGTGGGGAGCAGTTCTTC
TRBV20-1	NA	NA	TRBJ2-4	CSAGQTQNIQYF	TGCAGTGCTGGACAGACCCAAAACATTCAGTACTTC
TRBV7-2	many	TRBD2	TRBJ2-7	CASSLAAGENYEQYF	TGTGCCAGCAGCTTAGCAGCGGGGGAAAACTACGAGCAGTACTTC
TRBV6-2/TRBV6-3	few	TRBD2	TRBJ2-7	CASKESGGPYEQYF	TGTGCCAGCAAGGAGTCGGGAGGACCCTACGAGCAGTACTTC
TRBV7-2	many	NA	TRBJ1-5	CASSTAGSGRGSNQPQHF	TGTGCCAGCAGCACGGCGGGTTCGGGCAGGGGCTCTAATCAGCCCCAGCATTTT
TRBV28	many	NA	TRBJ2-7	CASSLVGGLREQYF	TGTGCCAGCAGTTTAGTCGGGGGATTACGAGAGCAGTACTTC
TRBV6-2/TRBV6-3	many	TRBD1	TRBJ1-5	CASRALTGGNQPQHF	TGTGCCAGCAGAGCCTTGACAGGGGGCAATCAGCCCCAGCATTTT
TRBV20-1	many	NA	TRBJ2-7	CSGWDGEQYF	TGCAGCGGATGGGACGGCGAGCAGTACTTC
TRBV7-2	many	TRBD1	TRBJ1-2	CASSPTGSYGYTF	TGTGCCAGCAGCCCGACAGGGAGCTATGGCTACACCTTC
TRBV5-1	few	NA	TRBJ2-7	CASSFFGNPYEQYF	TGCGCCAGCAGCTTCTTCGGGAACCCCTACGAGCAGTACTTC